This is a list of T cell receptor beta chains from one sample in a study of T cell clonotyping in hematopoietic cell transplantation. Sequencing was performed with immunoSEQ multiplex PCR; in TCRdb, only in-frame clones are kept and a portion is missing. Among fewer than 4,500 clones listed, around 19% were seen once. The sample consisted of peripheral blood mononuclear cells, taken 30 days after allogeneic stem cell transplant. The source of these receptors is a male patient in his forties or fifties who had an allogeneic stem cell transplant from a related donor, so the T cells may come from the graft donor. Some clones in this sample may be carry-over from other donors' samples. CDR3s include the opening cysteine and the closing phenylalanine or tryptophan. D genes are given only for firm matches. Clone size is not always given. Where it is, it says once, few, many or a class for expanded clones.

j_call d_call v_call clone_size cdr3_nt cdr3_aa
TRBJ2-7 TRBD1 TRBV30 . TGTGCCTGGAGTGCCCACACAGGGGCCGAGCAGTACTTC CAWSAHTGAEQYF
TRBJ1-2 TRBD1 TRBV25-1 . TGTGCCAGCAGCTCCTCCGGGACAGGCTATGGCTACACCTTC CASSSSGTGYGYTF
TRBJ2-1 TRBD2 TRBV30 . TGTGCCTGGAGCTTACCTTATACGGGGGGGCCAGGTGAGCAGTTCTTC CAWSLPYTGGPGEQFF
TRBJ2-7 TRBD1 TRBV30 . TGTGCCTGGAGTGGAGGGACAGCTCCCTACGAGCAGTACTTC CAWSGGTAPYEQYF
TRBJ2-7 . TRBV25-1 . TGTGCCAGCAGTGATAGCAGCTACGAGCAGTACTTC CASSDSSYEQYF
TRBJ1-2 . TRBV6-5 few TGTGCCAGCAGTTACTCGACGAGGGGCGGCTACACCTTC CASSYSTRGGYTF
TRBJ2-1 . TRBV7-3 large TGTGCCAGCAGCTACGGTAACAATGAGCAGTTCTTC CASSYGNNEQFF
TRBJ2-2 TRBD2 TRBV27 . TGTGCCAGCAGCTACCTAGCGGGCCGACCCGGGGAGCTGTTTTTT CASSYLAGRPGELFF
TRBJ1-2 TRBD1 TRBV5-4 . TGTGCCAGCAGCTTGAGTCGGACAGGTTATGGCTACACCTTC CASSLSRTGYGYTF
TRBJ1-2 . TRBV30 few TGTGCCTGGAGTGGGCAGGGAGATGGCTACACCTTC CAWSGQGDGYTF
TRBJ1-1 TRBD1 TRBV30 . TGTGCCTGGGACAGGGGGAACACTGAAGCTTTCTTT CAWDRGNTEAFF
TRBJ1-5 TRBD1 TRBV11-2 . TGTGCCAGCAGCTTAGAGACAGGGGGCGGTCAGCCCCAGCATTTT CASSLETGGGQPQHF
TRBJ1-2 . TRBV30 . TGTGCCTGGAGCGACTTACGGACCCCCAATGGCTACACCTTC CAWSDLRTPNGYTF